The rows below give T cell receptor beta chains drawn from one sample of a study of T cell responses to AZD1222 COVID-19 vaccine. Here immunoSEQ multiplex PCR was the method, and the copy in TCRdb shows in-frame clones only, minus some. The table lists roughly 140,000 clones, roughly 90% of them singletons, with around 1.6% in the top ten. The sample in question was peripheral blood, obtained 28 days after the second AZD1222 dose. The receptors were sampled from an adult who received the AZD1222 COVID-19 vaccine. Both conserved end residues are part of each CDR3. A D gene is named only where the DNA matches it firmly. Only some rows state a clone size, as once, few, many or a class for expanded clones.

>.|TRBV4-2|TRBJ1-1|12|.
TGTGCCAGCAGCCAAGCCGGGACTGAAGCTTTCTTT
CASSQAGTEAFF
>.|TRBV10-2|TRBJ2-2|18|TRBD2
TGCGCCAGCAGTGAACTGGGACTAGCGGGAGCGAACACCGGGGAGCTGTTTTTT
CASSELGLAGANTGELFF
>.|TRBV7-3|TRBJ2-2|15|.
TGTGCCAGCAGCTTACTTGCGTCGAACACCGGGGAGCTGTTTTTT
CASSLLASNTGELFF
>once|TRBV21-1|TRBJ1-3|14|.
TGTGCCAGCAGCAAACGGAGGGGTGGAAACACCATATATTTT
CASSKRRGGNTIYF
>.|TRBV30|TRBJ1-1|13|.
TGTGCCTGGAGTGTATTCCCCGGGTCTGAAGCTTTCTTT
CAWSVFPGSEAFF
>.|TRBV27|TRBJ1-1|14|.
TGTGCCAGCGGGCGAGGGCAGCCGAACACTGAAGCTTTCTTT
CASGRGQPNTEAFF
>.|TRBV6-5|TRBJ1-4|15|.
TGTGCCAGCATCGACCGGTCACTGAAGCGGGAAAAACTGTTTTTT
CASIDRSLKREKLFF
>.|TRBV4-1|TRBJ2-2|14|.
TGCGCCAGCAGCCACGGGGGCATGACCGGGGAGCTGTTTTTT
CASSHGGMTGELFF
>.|TRBV27|TRBJ2-4|18|TRBD2
TGTGCCAGCACCGAAAAGACTAGCGGGGGGGCTGGTGAAAACATTCAGTACTTC
CASTEKTSGGAGENIQYF
>.|TRBV12-2|TRBJ2-2|12|.
TGTGCAAGTCGCCGCGCTACCGGGGAGCTGTTTTTT
CASRRATGELFF
>.|TRBV6-5|TRBJ1-1|12|.
TGTGCCAGCAGTTCTTACGACAGCCCAGCTTTCTTT
CASSSYDSPAFF
>.|TRBV27|TRBJ2-1|14|.
TGTGCCAGCCGGGCACCGAGCTCCTACAATGAGCAGTTCTTC
CASRAPSSYNEQFF
>.|TRBV24-1|TRBJ2-1|15|.
TGTGCCACCAGTGATTCGCAGGCGTCCTACAATGAGCAGTTCTTC
CATSDSQASYNEQFF
>.|TRBV4-3|TRBJ1-3|16|.
TGCGCCAGCAGCCACGATATTAACAGGGCGGGAAACACCATATATTTT
CASSHDINRAGNTIYF
>.|TRBV3-1/TRBV3-2|TRBJ1-5|15|.
TGTGCCAGCAGCCGGCAGGTTCCTAGCAATCAGCCCCAGCATTTT
CASSRQVPSNQPQHF
>once|TRBV7-8|TRBJ2-7|15|.
TGTGCCAGCAGCTGGGTAGGAGTCGGAAGCTACGAGCAGTACTTC
CASSWVGVGSYEQYF